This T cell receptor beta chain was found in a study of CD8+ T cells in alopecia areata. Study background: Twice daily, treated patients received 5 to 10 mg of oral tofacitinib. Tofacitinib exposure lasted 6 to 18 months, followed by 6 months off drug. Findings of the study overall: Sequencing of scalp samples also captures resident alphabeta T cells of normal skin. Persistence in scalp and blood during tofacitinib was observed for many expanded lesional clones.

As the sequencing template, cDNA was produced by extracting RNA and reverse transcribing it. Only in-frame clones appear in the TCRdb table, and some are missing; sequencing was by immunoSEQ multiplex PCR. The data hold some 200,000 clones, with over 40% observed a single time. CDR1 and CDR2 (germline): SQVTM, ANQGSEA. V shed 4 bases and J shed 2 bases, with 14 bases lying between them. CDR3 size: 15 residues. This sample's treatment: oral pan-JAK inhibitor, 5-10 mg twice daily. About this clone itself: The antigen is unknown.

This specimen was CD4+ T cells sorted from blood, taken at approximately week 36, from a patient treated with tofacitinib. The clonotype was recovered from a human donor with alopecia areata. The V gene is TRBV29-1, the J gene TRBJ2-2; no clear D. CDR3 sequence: CSVAMGALNTGELFF. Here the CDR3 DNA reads TGCAGCGTTGCTATGGGCGCCTTAAACACCGGGGAGCTGTTTTTT.